What follows describes a single TCR beta chain. The data were obtained in a study of technical replicates of blood from several donors. Clones were read by immunoSEQ multiplex PCR, and TCRdb kept only the in-frame ones, dropping some. Seen here are 91,000 or so clones, roughly 96% observed once, and the top ten hold approximately 0.26%. This clonotype was sampled from a human donor in good health. Sequencing was carried out using T cells isolated from PBMCs.

The CDR3 region has the DNA TGTGCCAGCAGATTGACACTCTCCTACGAGCAGTACTTC. Its protein is CASRLTLSYEQYF. The chain employs TRBV2 and TRBJ2-7; D gene unclear. V shed 6 bases and J shed 0 bases, with 9 bases lying between them. The CDR3 has 13 amino acids. The germline gives CDR1 SNHLY, CDR2 FYNNEI.